The 5 T cell receptor beta chains in this list originate from one sample, sequenced in a study of technical replicates of blood from several donors. Clones were read by immunoSEQ multiplex PCR, and TCRdb kept only the in-frame ones, dropping some. The data show tens of thousands of clones, approximately 94% seen once. Material for sequencing was T cells isolated from PBMCs. All receptors come from a human donor in good health.

The V call is TRBV5-1, the J call TRBJ2-7; 11 bases are a match to TRBD2. There are 16 residues in the CDR3. Germline assignment: CDR1 SGHRS and CDR2 YFSETQ. V gave up 9 bases and J gave up 0 bases; unmatched junction bases: 11. DNA of the CDR3: TGCGCCACCCAATCGATGACTAGCGGGGTCTCCTACGAGCAGTACTTC. This gives the protein CATQSMTSGVSYEQYF.

The J gene is TRBJ1-5, the V gene TRBV7-9; D gene unclear. CDR3 length: 14 residues. V lost 9 bases, J lost 3 bases, and 15 bases lay in between. Germline V gene data show CDR1 as SEHNR and CDR2 as FQNEAQ (reference sequence). CDR3 residues: CASQPGGNNQPQHF. The CDR3 bases are TGTGCCAGTCAACCGGGAGGGAACAATCAGCCCCAGCATTTT. Full variable domain (remainder filled in from reference TRBV7-9 and TRBJ1-5): DTGVSQNPRHKITKRGQNVTFRCDPISEHNRLYWYRQTLGQGPEFLTYFQNEAQLEKSRLLSDRFSAERPKGSFSTLEIQRTEQGDSAMYLCASQPGGNNQPQHFGDGTRLSIL.

This clone occurred once. The chain combines TRBV5-1 with TRBJ1-1; TRBD1 agrees at 9 bases. V shed 0 bases, J shed 6 bases, and the junction held 6 bases outside the gene matches. This CDR3 is built from 15 residues. Per germline, CDR1 SGHRS and CDR2 YFSETQ. Here the CDR3 reads CASSLGGQGTSEAFF. CDR3 DNA: TGCGCCAGCAGCTTGGGGGGACAGGGTACGTCTGAAGCTTTCTTT.

The gene calls are TRBV5-6 and TRBJ2-3; tentatively, D is TRBD2 (6 bases). CDR3 length equals 15 residues. V dropped 2 bases and J dropped 0 bases, with 10 bases sitting between them. Germline V gene data show CDR1 as SGHDT and CDR2 as YYEEEE. CDR3 sequence reads: CASSFREPSTDTQYF. In nucleotides, the CDR3 is TGTGCCAGCAGCTTCCGGGAGCCAAGCACAGATACGCAGTATTTT.

The genes are TRBV14 and TRBJ1-3, with TRBD1 as a possible D gene (5 bases). Germline V lookup: CDR1 SGHDN, CDR2 FVKESK. Trimming took 3 bases from V and 1 from J, leaving 10 bases between them. CDR3 length: 15 amino acids. CDR3 in DNA: TGTGCCAGCAGCCACCTCCAGGGATCTGGAAACACCATATATTTT. This codes for CASSHLQGSGNTIYF.